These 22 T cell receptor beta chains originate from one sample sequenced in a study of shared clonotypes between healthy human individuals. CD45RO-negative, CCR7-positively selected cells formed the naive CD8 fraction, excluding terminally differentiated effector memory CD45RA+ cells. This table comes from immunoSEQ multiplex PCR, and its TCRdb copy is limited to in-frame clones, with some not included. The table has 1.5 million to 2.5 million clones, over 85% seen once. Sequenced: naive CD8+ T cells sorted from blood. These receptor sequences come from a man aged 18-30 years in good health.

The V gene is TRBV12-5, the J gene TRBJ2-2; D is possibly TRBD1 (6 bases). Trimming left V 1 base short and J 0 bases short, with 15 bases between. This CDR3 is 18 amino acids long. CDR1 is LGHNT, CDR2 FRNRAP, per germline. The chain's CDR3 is CASGLGPGVSANTGELFF. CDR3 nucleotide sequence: TGTGCTAGTGGTTTGGGCCCAGGGGTATCCGCGAACACCGGGGAGCTGTTTTTT. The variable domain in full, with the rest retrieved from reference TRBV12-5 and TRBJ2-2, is DARVTQTPRHKVTEMGQEVTMRCQPILGHNTVFWYRQTMMQGLELLAYFRNRAPLDDSGMPKDRFSAEMPDATLATLKIQPSEPRDSAVYFCASGLGPGVSANTGELFFGEGSRLTVL.

The CDR3 nucleotides are TGTGCCATCCCGGGAGCCGGAGGGGAGCAGTTCTTC. Protein sequence: CAIPGAGGEQFF. The rearrangement links TRBV6-1 to TRBJ2-1; possibly TRBD2 for D (6 bases). Germline CDR1 and CDR2: MNHNS and SASEGT. The CDR3 has 12 amino acids. The V and J ends lost 10 bases and 10 bases respectively, with 17 bases between them.

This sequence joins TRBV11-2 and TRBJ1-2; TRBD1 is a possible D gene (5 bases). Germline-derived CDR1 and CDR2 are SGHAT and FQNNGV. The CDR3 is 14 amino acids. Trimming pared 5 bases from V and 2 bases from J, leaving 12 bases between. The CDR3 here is CASSPTTANYGYTF. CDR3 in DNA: TGTGCCAGCAGCCCGACGACAGCCAACTATGGCTACACCTTC.

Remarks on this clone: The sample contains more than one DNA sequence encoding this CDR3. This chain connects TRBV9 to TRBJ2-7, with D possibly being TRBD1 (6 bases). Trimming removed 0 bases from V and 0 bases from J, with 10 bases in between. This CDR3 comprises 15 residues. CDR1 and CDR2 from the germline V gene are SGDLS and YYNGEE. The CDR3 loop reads CASSVGTGSSYEQYF. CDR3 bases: TGTGCCAGCAGCGTAGGAACAGGGAGCTCCTACGAGCAGTACTTC.

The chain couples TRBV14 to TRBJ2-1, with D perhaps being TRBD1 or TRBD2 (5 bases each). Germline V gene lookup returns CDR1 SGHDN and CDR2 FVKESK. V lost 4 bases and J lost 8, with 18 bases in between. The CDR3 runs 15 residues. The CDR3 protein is CASSPLWGPPDEQFF. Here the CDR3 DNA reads TGTGCCAGCAGCCCCCTTTGGGGACCCCCCGATGAGCAGTTCTTC.

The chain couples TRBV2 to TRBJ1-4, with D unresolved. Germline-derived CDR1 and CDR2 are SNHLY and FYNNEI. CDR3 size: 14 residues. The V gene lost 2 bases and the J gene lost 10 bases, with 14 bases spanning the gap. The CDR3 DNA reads TGTGCCAGCAGTGAACTCGGGGTTGCTGGAAAACTGTTTTTT. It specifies CASSELGVAGKLFF.

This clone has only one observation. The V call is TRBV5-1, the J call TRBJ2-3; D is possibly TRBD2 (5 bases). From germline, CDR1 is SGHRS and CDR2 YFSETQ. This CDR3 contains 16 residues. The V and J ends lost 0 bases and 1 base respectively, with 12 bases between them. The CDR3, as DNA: TGCGCCAGCAGCTTGGAACTAGGGTGGGGCACAGATACGCAGTATTTT. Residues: CASSLELGWGTDTQYF. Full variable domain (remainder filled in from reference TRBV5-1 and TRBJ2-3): KAGVTQTPRYLIKTRGQQVTLSCSPISGHRSVSWYQQTPGQGLQFLFEYFSETQRNKGNFPGRFSGRQFSNSRSEMNVSTLELGDSALYLCASSLELGWGTDTQYFGPGTRLTVL.

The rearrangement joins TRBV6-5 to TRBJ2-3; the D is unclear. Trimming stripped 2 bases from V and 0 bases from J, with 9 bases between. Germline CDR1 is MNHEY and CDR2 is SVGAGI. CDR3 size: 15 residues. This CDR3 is CASSYSATSTDTQYF. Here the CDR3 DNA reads TGTGCCAGCAGTTACAGTGCTACTAGCACAGATACGCAGTATTTT.

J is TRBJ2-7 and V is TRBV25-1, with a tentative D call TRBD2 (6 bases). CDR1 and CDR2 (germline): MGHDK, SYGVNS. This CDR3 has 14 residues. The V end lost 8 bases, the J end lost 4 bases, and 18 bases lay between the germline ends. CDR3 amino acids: CASGGWGDYYEQYF. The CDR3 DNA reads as TGTGCCAGCGGAGGATGGGGGGATTATTACGAGCAGTACTTC.

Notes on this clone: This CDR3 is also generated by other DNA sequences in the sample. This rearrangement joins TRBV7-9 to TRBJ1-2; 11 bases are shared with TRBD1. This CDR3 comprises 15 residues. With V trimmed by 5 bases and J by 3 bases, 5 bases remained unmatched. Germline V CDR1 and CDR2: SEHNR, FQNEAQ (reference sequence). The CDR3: CASSPGQGADYGYTF. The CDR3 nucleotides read TGTGCCAGCAGCCCTGGACAGGGGGCCGACTATGGCTACACCTTC. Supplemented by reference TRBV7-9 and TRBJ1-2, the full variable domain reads DTGVSQNPRHKITKRGQNVTFRCDPISEHNRLYWYRQTLGQGPEFLTYFQNEAQLEKSRLLSDRFSAERPKGSFSTLEIQRTEQGDSAMYLCASSPGQGADYGYTFGSGTRLTVV.

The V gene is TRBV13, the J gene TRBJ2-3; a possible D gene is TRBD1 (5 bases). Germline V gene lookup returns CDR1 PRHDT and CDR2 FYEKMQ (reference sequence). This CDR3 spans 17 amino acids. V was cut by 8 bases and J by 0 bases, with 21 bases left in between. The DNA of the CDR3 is TGTGCCAGCCTTTCCCAGGGCCATTCCTCTAGCACAGATACGCAGTATTTT. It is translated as CASLSQGHSSSTDTQYF.

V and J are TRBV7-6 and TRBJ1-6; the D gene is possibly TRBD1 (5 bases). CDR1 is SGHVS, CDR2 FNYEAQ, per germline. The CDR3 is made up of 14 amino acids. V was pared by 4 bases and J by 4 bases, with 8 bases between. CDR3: CASSSTAYNSPLHF. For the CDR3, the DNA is TGTGCCAGCAGCTCGACAGCATATAATTCACCCCTCCACTTT.

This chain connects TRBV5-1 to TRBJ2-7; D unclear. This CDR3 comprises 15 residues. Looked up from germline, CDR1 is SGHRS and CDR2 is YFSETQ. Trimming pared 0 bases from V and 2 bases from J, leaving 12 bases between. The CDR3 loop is CASSLVSGNTYEQYF. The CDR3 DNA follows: TGCGCCAGCAGCTTGGTATCAGGAAATACCTACGAGCAGTACTTC.

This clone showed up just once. The CDR3 region has the DNA TGCGCCAGCAGCCAAGTATTCGGGGTCCCCTCCTACAATGAGCAGTTCTTC. Protein sequence: CASSQVFGVPSYNEQFF. The genes are TRBV4-1 and TRBJ2-1; a possible D gene is TRBD2 (5 bases). CDR1 and CDR2 (germline): MGHRA, YSYEKL. CDR3 length: 17 amino acids. V was pared by 1 base and J by 0 bases, with 13 bases between.

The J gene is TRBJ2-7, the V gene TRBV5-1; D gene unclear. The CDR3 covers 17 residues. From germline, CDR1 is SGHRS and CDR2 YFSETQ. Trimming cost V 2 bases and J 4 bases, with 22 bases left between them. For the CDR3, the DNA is TGCGCCAGCAGCTTACAAGTATACAGAATAGAAGGGTACGAGCAGTACTTC. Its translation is CASSLQVYRIEGYEQYF.

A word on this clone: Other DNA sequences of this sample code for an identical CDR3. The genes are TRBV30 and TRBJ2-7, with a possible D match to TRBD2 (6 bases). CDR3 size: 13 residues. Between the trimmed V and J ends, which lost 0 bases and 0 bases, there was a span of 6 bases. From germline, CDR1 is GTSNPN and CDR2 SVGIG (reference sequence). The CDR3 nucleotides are TGTGCCTGGAGTGTGGGGGGCTCCTACGAGCAGTACTTC. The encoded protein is CAWSVGGSYEQYF.

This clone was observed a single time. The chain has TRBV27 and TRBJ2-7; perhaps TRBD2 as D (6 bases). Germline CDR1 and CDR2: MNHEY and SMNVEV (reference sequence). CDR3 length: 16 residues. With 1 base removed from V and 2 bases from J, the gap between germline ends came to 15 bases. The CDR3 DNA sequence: TGTGCCAGCAGTTTATACCAGGCCCCGGGGGCCTACGAGCAGTACTTC. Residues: CASSLYQAPGAYEQYF.

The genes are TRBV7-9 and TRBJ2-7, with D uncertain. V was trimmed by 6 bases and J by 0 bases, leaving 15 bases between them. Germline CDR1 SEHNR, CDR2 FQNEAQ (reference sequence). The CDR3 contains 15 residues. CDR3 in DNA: TGTGCCAGCAGACCGAGGACCGTAAGCTCCTACGAGCAGTACTTC. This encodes CASRPRTVSSYEQYF.

This CDR3 reads CASSEGVGYEQYF. CDR3 nucleotide sequence: TGCGCCAGCAGTGAGGGGGTTGGGTACGAGCAGTACTTC. The chain employs TRBV10-1 and TRBJ2-7, with D unclear. The CDR3 runs 13 residues. Trimming removed 2 bases at V and 4 bases at J, with 9 bases between. Germline CDR1 and CDR2: WNHNN and SYGVQD (reference sequence).

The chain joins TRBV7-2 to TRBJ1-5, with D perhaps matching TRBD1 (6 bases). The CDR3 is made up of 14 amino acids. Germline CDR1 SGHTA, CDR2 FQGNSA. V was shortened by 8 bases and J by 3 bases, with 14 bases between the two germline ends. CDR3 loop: CASGPGATNQPQHF. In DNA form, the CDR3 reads TGTGCCAGCGGCCCGGGGGCCACCAATCAGCCCCAGCATTTT.

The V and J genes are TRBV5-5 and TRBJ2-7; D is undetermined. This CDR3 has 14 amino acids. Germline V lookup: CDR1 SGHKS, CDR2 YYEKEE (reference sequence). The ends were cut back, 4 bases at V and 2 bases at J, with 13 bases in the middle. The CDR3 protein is CASSPRTFTYEQYF. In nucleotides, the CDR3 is TGTGCCAGCAGCCCCCGGACGTTTACCTACGAGCAGTACTTC.

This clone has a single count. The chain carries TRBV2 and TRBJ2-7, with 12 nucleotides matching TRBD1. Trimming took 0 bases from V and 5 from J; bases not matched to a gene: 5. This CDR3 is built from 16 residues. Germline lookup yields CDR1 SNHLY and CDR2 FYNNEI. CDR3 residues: CASSEALGTGGDEQYF. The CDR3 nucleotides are TGTGCCAGCAGTGAAGCGCTTGGGACAGGGGGCGACGAGCAGTACTTC.